This T cell receptor beta chain comes out of a study of T-cell memory formation after mild COVID-19. Regarding the study as a whole: Clones contracting over day 15 to 85 were CD4/CD8 balanced, with later expanders leaning CD4+. A subset of responding clones appeared in pre-infection memory, suggesting cross-reactive memory joined.

Only a few counts were recorded for this clonotype. Its antigen is unknown. Each CDR3 protein gets one entry after TCRdb re-called the 5' RACE reads with MiXCR. The sample consists of about 270,000 distinct CDR3 sequences, roughly 17% of them appearing once. The CDR3 is 13 residues long. V lost 2 bases, J lost 1 base, and 2 bases lay in between. This receptor was identified in a man aged 18 to 29 who had mild COVID-19 (a few samples of this study predate the infection). Cell type and time point are not known. The V and J genes are TRBV12-3 or TRBV12-4 and TRBJ2-2; no definite D call. The sequencing input was PBMCs or a T cell subset sorted from them (not recorded which). The CDR3 DNA follows: TGTGCCAGCAGTTTACTGAACACCGGGGAGCTGTTTTTT. It yields the protein CASSLLNTGELFF.